At least ten counts were recorded for the clone carrying this T cell receptor (beta chain). The antigen remains unidentified. The sample is drawn from a study of T-cell reconstitution after alpha-beta-depleted transplantation in children. The study's findings and limits: Fresh T-cell production supplied most of the T-cell counts and diversity seen one year after transplant. Recipient T cells and thymic progenitors that survived gave rise to the high TCRbeta diversity observed at day 60 in some patients. Several hundred rapidly expanded clones from non-depleted graft cells reportedly supplied alpha-beta T cells about two months post-transplant.

A TCRbeta library incorporating unique molecular identifiers was prepared. TCRdb re-analysed the PCR reads in MiXCR, keeping a single row per CDR3 protein. The sample holds 120,000 to 150,000 distinct CDR3 sequences; around 8.8% are singletons and the top ten take about a sixth. The sequenced sample was PBMCs, mostly from graft donor cells, obtained 180 days after TCRalphabeta/CD19-depleted stem cell transplant. This TCR was sampled from a female patient between 2 and 15 years old who had a stem cell transplant for congenital amegakaryocytic thrombocytopenia, so the T cells may come from the graft donor.

The CDR3 loop is CASSLAERNSPLHF. The CDR3 nucleotides are TGCGCCAGCAGCTTGGCCGAGAGAAATTCACCCCTCCACTTT. This chain uses TRBV5-1 with TRBJ1-6; D unresolved. The germline V and J ends were trimmed by 0 bases and 7 bases, with 8 bases remaining between them. This CDR3 contains 14 residues. Germline V gene sequence: CDR1 SGHRS, CDR2 YFSETQ.